This T cell receptor beta chain was captured by sequencing in a study of STAT3 mutations in large granular lymphocyte leukemia. Overall study: Roughly half of the longitudinally sequenced T-LGLL patients carried detectable canonical activating STAT3 mutations. Over half of T-LGLL patients had one or more immunosuppressive regimens. Findings and caveats of the study: In T-cell large granular lymphocyte leukemia, about half of patients showed multiple immunodominant subclonotypes. In about 35% of the 18 patients, new TCR clonotypes emerged after therapy.

This clone is medium-sized. Antigen specificity is unknown. Roughly 41,000 productive templates were obtained per sample on average. TCRdb keeps only in-frame clones here, not all; method: immunoSEQ multiplex PCR. The sample has tens of thousands of clones; approximately 78% are singletons. Sequencing input: PBMCs. This receptor was taken from a human donor with T large granular lymphocyte leukemia. Some clones in this sample may be carry-over from other donors' samples.

The CDR3 is CASSLGAGMGTGELFF. Here the CDR3 DNA reads TGTGCCAGCAGCTTGGGAGCGGGGATGGGCACCGGGGAGCTGTTTTTT. J is TRBJ2-2 and V is TRBV5-4; 7 nucleotides line up with TRBD2. Trimming removed 0 bases from V and 4 bases from J; junction bases left unmatched: 6. CDR1 SGHNT and CDR2 YYREEE come from the germline V gene (reference sequence). The length of the CDR3 is 16 residues.